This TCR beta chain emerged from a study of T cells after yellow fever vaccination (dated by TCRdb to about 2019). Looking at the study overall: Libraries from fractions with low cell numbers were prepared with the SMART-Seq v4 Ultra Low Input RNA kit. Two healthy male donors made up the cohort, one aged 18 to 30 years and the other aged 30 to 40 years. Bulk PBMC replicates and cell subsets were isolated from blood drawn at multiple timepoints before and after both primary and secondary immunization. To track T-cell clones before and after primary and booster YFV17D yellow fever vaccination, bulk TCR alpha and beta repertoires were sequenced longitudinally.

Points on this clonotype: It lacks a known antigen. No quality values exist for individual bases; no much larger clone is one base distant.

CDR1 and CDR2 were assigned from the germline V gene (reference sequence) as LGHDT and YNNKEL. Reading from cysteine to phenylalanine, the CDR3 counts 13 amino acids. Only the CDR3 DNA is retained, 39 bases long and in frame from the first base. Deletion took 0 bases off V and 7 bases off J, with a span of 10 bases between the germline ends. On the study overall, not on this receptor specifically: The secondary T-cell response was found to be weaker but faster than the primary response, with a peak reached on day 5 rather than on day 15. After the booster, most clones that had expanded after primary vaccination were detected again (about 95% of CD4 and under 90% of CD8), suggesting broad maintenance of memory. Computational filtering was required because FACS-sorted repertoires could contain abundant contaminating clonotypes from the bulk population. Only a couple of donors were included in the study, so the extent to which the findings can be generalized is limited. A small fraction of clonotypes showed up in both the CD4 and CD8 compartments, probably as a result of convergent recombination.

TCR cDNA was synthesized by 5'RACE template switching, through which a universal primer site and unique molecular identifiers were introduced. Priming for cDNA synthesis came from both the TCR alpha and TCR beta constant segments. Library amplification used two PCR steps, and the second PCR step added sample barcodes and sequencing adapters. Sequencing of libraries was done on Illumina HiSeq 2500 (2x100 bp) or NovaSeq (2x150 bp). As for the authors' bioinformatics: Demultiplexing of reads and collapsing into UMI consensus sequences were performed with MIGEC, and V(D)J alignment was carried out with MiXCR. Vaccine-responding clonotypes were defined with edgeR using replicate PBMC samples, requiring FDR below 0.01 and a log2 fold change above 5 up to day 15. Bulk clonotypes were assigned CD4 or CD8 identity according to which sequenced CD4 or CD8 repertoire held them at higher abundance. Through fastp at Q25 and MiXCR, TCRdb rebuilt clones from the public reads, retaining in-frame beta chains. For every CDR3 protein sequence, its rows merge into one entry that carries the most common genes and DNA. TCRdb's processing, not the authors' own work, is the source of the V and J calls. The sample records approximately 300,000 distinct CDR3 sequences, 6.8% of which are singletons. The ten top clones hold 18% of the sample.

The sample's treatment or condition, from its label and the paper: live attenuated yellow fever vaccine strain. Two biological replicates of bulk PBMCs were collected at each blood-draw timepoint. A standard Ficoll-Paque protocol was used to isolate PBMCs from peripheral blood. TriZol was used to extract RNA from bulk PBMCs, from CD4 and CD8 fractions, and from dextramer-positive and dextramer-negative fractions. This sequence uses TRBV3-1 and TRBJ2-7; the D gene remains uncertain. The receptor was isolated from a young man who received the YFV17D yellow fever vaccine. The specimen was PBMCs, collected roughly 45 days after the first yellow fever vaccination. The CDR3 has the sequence CASSQDPGGEQYF. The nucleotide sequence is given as TGTGCCAGCAGCCAAGATCCAGGCGGAGAGCAGTACTTC.